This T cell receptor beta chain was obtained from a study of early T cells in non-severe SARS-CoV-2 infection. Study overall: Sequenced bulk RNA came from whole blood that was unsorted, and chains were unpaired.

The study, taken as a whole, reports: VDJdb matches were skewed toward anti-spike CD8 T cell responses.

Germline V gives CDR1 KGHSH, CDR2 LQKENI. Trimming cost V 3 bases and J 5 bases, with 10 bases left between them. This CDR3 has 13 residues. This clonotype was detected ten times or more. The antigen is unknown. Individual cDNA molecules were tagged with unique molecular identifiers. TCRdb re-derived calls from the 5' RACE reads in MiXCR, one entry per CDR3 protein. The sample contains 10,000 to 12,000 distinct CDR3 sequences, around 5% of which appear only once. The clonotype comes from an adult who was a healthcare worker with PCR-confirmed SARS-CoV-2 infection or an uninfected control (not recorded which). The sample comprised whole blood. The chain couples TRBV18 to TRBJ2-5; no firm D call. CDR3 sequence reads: CASSPKSDETQYF. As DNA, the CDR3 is TGTGCCAGCTCACCGAAATCCGACGAGACCCAGTACTTC.